The sequence of this T cell receptor beta chain was determined in a study of T cell responses to AZD1222 COVID-19 vaccine. The data were produced by immunoSEQ multiplex PCR, yet TCRdb's version contains in-frame clones alone and is incomplete. The sample lists 150,000 or so clones, around 90% occurring once. The source was peripheral blood, collected 28 days after the second AZD1222 dose. The receptor comes from an adult who received the AZD1222 COVID-19 vaccine.

As DNA, the CDR3 is TGTGCCAGTAGTCTTTACAGGAGAGAAGAGGATGGCTACACCTTC. Its protein is CASSLYRREEDGYTF. The chain is built from TRBV19 and TRBJ1-2, with D possibly TRBD1 on 5 matching bases. Germline CDR1 LNHDA, CDR2 SQIVND (reference sequence). The CDR3 runs 15 residues. V was cut by 5 bases and J by 6 bases, with 19 bases left in between.